A selection of T cell receptor beta chains follows, all from one sample in a study of long-term antiretroviral therapy in people with HIV. Assay used: immunoSEQ multiplex PCR; TCRdb lists only in-frame clones, some missing. Here the sample spans more than 20,000 clones, about 88% being singletons. The sequences come from unsorted PBMCs, collected just over 2.6 years after starting antiretroviral therapy. The source of these receptors is a man aged 35-49 years with HIV. Each CDR3 is given with its conserved first and last residue. Each record gives: clone size, J gene, D gene, V gene, CDR3 DNA, CDR3 protein. D genes are given only for firm matches. Only some rows state a clone size, as once, few, many or a class for expanded clones.

>NA|TRBJ2-2|NA|TRBV7-9
TGTGCCAGCAGCTTAACTGGGCACACCGGGGAGCTGTTTTTT
CASSLTGHTGELFF
>NA|TRBJ2-5|NA|TRBV7-6
TGTGCCAGCAGCCCCGGCAGGGTATACCAAGAGACCCAGTACTTC
CASSPGRVYQETQYF
>NA|TRBJ1-1|TRBD1|TRBV6-5
TGTGCCAGCAGTGGACAGGGTGAAGCTTTCTTT
CASSGQGEAFF
>NA|TRBJ1-2|NA|TRBV10-1
TGCGCCAGCAGTGAAAAACGGAGACAGGACAAGGCTTATGGCTACACCTTC
CASSEKRRQDKAYGYTF
>NA|TRBJ1-2|NA|TRBV29-1
TGCAGCGTCGCCGGGACCCATGGCTACACCTTC
CSVAGTHGYTF
>NA|TRBJ2-1|NA|TRBV19
TGTGCCAGTAGTCGCGAGGGAGGTGGCTCCTACAATGAGCAGTTCTTC
CASSREGGGSYNEQFF
>NA|TRBJ2-7|NA|TRBV5-1
TGCGCCAGCAGCTTGGCCCGCGGCGATTACGAGCAGTACTTC
CASSLARGDYEQYF
>NA|TRBJ2-5|TRBD1|TRBV6-5
TGTGCCAGCAGCCCCCGGACAGGTCGTCAAGAGACCCAGTACTTC
CASSPRTGRQETQYF
>NA|TRBJ2-1|TRBD2|TRBV7-9
TGTGCCAGCAGCGCACTAGCGGGGGGAAGAGAGGAGCAGTTCTTC
CASSALAGGREEQFF
>NA|TRBJ2-2|TRBD1|TRBV5-1
TGCGCCAGCAGTCGAAATGGACAGGGCGAAGCCGGGGAGCTGTTTTTT
CASSRNGQGEAGELFF
>NA|TRBJ1-4|TRBD1|TRBV19
TGTGCCAGTAGCGAAGACAGGGTGGAAGAAAAACTGTTTTTT
CASSEDRVEEKLFF
>NA|TRBJ2-5|TRBD2|TRBV7-2
TGTGCCAGCAGCTCTTCCAGCGGGGGGGCCGTCGGAGAGACCCAGTACTTC
CASSSSSGGAVGETQYF
>NA|TRBJ1-6|TRBD1|TRBV5-1
TGCGCCAGCAGCTTGCCTGGGACAGGAGGGATAATAAATAATTCACCCCTCCACTTT
CASSLPGTGGIINNSPLHF
>NA|TRBJ2-2|NA|TRBV11-2
TGTGCCAGCAGGCGAGAGGTCGGGGAGCTGTTTTTT
CASRREVGELFF
>NA|TRBJ1-2|TRBD1|TRBV7-3
TGTGCCAGCAGCTACCCCGGGACAGGGGATGGCTACACCTTC
CASSYPGTGDGYTF
>NA|TRBJ2-6|NA|TRBV6-5
TGTGCCAGCAGTTCTGACTATCCTGGGGCCAACGTCCTGACTTTC
CASSSDYPGANVLTF
>NA|TRBJ1-6|TRBD1|TRBV7-3
TGTGCCAGCAGCTCGACAGGGACCAATTCACCCCTCCACTTT
CASSSTGTNSPLHF
>NA|TRBJ2-5|TRBD2|TRBV4-1
TGCGCCAGCAGCCAGTCCGGACTAGCGGGACGAGAGACCCAGTACTTC
CASSQSGLAGRETQYF
>NA|TRBJ2-3|NA|TRBV10-2
TGCGCCAGCAGAACCGGGAGAAGAGATACGCAGTATTTT
CASRTGRRDTQYF
>NA|TRBJ1-3|NA|TRBV29-1
TGCAGCGGCGGGCGGGCCCGGCGTTCTGGAAACACCATATATTTT
CSGGRARRSGNTIYF
>NA|TRBJ1-2|NA|TRBV18
TGTGCCAGCTCACCACCCCAGGGGAACTATGGCTACACCTTC
CASSPPQGNYGYTF
>NA|TRBJ1-2|NA|TRBV19
TGTGCCAGTAGGATTGGCACCTATGGCTACACCTTC
CASRIGTYGYTF
>NA|TRBJ1-2|TRBD1|TRBV4-2
TGTGCCAGCAGCCAAGATGTCGGACAGGGGAATAGATACTATGGCTACACCTTC
CASSQDVGQGNRYYGYTF
>few|TRBJ2-2|TRBD1|TRBV30
TGTGCCGCGGACAGGGGGCTAGTAGGAGGCGGGGAGCTGTTTTTT
CAADRGLVGGGELFF
>NA|TRBJ2-5|NA|TRBV5-1
TGCGCCAGCAGCATCGGGACCGACCAAGAGACCCAGTACTTC
CASSIGTDQETQYF
>NA|TRBJ1-1|TRBD1|TRBV9
TGTGCCAGCAGCGTGACAGGGCTCCCGTTGACTGAAGCTTTCTTT
CASSVTGLPLTEAFF
>NA|TRBJ2-1|NA|TRBV28
TGTGCCAGCAGTGTACAGACTTATATCAATGAGCAGTTCTTC
CASSVQTYINEQFF
>NA|TRBJ2-2|NA|TRBV7-6
TGTGCCAGCAGCCTCTCAGGGATCGGGGAGCTGTTTTTT
CASSLSGIGELFF
>NA|TRBJ1-2|NA|TRBV9
TGTGCCAGCAGCGTAAGATGGAATAACTATGGCTACACCTTC
CASSVRWNNYGYTF
>NA|TRBJ2-7|TRBD2|TRBV11-3
TGTGCCAGCAGCCTTGGTGGCGGGAGCTCCTACGAGCAGTACTTC
CASSLGGGSSYEQYF
>NA|TRBJ2-6|NA|TRBV29-1
TGCAGCGTTGAACCTCTCATGGGGGAATTTGGGGCCAACGTCCTGACTTTC
CSVEPLMGEFGANVLTF
>NA|TRBJ2-3|NA|TRBV7-9
TGTGCCAGCAGCTTACTCCCCCCTGTGCGGGGTGCGGGGACAGATACGCAGTATTTT
CASSLLPPVRGAGTDTQYF
>NA|TRBJ2-5|NA|TRBV18
TGTGCCAGCTCACCACCGGGACGACCCCAAGAGACCCAGTACTTC
CASSPPGRPQETQYF
>few|TRBJ2-7|TRBD1|TRBV7-6
TGTGCCAGCAGCTTAGCAGGGACAGGGGCGTACGAGCAGTACTTC
CASSLAGTGAYEQYF
>NA|TRBJ1-2|NA|TRBV5-5
TGTGCCAGCAGCTCCAGGGGAGCTAACTATGGCTACACCTTC
CASSSRGANYGYTF
>NA|TRBJ2-7|NA|TRBV19
TGTGCCAGTAGTATAAGTAGGGGCCCGACACCCTACGAGCAGTACTTC
CASSISRGPTPYEQYF
>NA|TRBJ2-2|TRBD1|TRBV30
TGTGCCTGGAGGGACAGGGACACCGGGGAGCTGTTTTTT
CAWRDRDTGELFF
>NA|TRBJ1-5|NA|TRBV7-8
TGTGCCAGCAGCTTAGACGGGCGGAGGAAGGGCCGATTGGACAATCAGCCCCAGCATTTT
CASSLDGRRKGRLDNQPQHF
>NA|TRBJ1-5|NA|TRBV27
TGTGCCAGCTCTAAGGGAATAGATCAGCCCCAGCATTTT
CASSKGIDQPQHF
>NA|TRBJ2-1|NA|TRBV21-1
TGTGCCAGCAGCGTTGGAGAACAGGCCCCTAGCGGGAGCCCCTACAATGAGCAGTTCTTC
CASSVGEQAPSGSPYNEQFF
>NA|TRBJ2-7|TRBD1|TRBV11-2
TGTGCCAGCAGCTTAGGAAACCCAAGGGGGCTAACTTCCTACGAGCAGTACTTC
CASSLGNPRGLTSYEQYF
>NA|TRBJ1-2|NA|TRBV30
TGTGCCTGGAGTAAGGACCTCACCTTCTATGGCTACACCTTC
CAWSKDLTFYGYTF
>once|TRBJ1-5|NA|TRBV19
TGTGCCACCACACCGGGCTCTTATAGCAATCAGCCCCAGCATTTT
CATTPGSYSNQPQHF
>NA|TRBJ2-7|TRBD2|TRBV7-2
TGTGCCAGCAGCTTAGCATCTAGCGGGAGGGTTTTCTACGAGCAGTACTTC
CASSLASSGRVFYEQYF
>NA|TRBJ1-3|TRBD1|TRBV28
TGTGCCAGCAGTTTATTTGGGACAGGGGAACGTGGAAACACCATATATTTT
CASSLFGTGERGNTIYF
>NA|TRBJ2-7|NA|TRBV6-6
TGTGCCAGCCTAGTGGGGCAGGGATGGGACGAGGAGGAGCAGTACTTC
CASLVGQGWDEEEQYF